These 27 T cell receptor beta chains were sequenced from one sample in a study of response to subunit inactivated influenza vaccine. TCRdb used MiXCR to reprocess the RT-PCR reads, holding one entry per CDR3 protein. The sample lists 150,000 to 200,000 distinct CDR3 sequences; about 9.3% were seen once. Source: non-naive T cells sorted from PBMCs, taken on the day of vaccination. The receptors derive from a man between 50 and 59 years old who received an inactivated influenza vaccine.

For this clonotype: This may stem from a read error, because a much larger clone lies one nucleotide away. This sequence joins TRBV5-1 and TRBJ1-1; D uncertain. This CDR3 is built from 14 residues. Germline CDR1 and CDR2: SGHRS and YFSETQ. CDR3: CASSLTAVKTEAFF. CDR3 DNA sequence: TGCGCCAGCAGCTTGACAGCAGTGAAGACTGAAGCTTTCTTT.

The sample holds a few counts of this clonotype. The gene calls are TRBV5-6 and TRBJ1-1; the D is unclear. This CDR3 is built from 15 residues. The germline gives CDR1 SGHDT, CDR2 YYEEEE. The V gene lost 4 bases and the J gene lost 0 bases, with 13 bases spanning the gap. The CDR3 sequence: CASSRLASVNTEAFF. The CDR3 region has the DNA TGTGCCAGCAGCCGTTTGGCATCCGTGAACACTGAAGCTTTCTTT. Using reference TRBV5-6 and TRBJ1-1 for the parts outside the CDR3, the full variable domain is DAGVTQSPTHLIKTRGQQVTLRCSPKSGHDTVSWYQQALGQGPQFIFQYYEEEERQRGNFPDRFSGHQFPNYSSELNVNALLLGDSALYLCASSRLASVNTEAFFGQGTRLTVV.

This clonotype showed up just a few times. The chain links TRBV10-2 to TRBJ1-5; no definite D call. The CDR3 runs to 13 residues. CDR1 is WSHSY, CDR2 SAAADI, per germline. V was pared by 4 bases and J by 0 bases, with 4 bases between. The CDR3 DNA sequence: TGCGCCAGCAGTGTTTATAGCAATCAGCCCCAGCATTTT. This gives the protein CASSVYSNQPQHF.

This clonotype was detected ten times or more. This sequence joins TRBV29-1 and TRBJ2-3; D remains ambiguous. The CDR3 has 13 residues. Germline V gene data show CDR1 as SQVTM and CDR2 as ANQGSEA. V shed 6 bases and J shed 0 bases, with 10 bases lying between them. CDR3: CSVSAVSTDTQYF. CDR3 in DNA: TGCAGCGTGTCAGCAGTTAGCACAGATACGCAGTATTTT.

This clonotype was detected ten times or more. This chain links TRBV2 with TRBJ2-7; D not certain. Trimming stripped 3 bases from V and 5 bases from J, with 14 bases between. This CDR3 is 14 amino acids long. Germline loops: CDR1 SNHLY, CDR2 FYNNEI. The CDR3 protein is CASSDDLGFNEQYF. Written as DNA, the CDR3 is TGTGCCAGCAGTGATGATCTGGGTTTCAACGAGCAGTACTTC.

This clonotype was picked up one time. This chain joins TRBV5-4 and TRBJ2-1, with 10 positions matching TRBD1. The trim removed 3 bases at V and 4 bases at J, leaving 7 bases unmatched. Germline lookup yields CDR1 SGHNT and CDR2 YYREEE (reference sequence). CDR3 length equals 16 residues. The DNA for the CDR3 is TGTGCCAGCAGCTCCGGACAGGGGGAACTTTACAATGAGCAGTTCTTC. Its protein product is CASSSGQGELYNEQFF. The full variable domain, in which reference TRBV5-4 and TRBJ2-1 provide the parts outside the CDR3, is ETGVTQSPTHLIKTRGQQVTLRCSSQSGHNTVSWYQQALGQGPQFIFQYYREEENGRGNFPPRFSGLQFPNYSSELNVNALELDDSALYLCASSSGQGELYNEQFFGPGTRLTVL.

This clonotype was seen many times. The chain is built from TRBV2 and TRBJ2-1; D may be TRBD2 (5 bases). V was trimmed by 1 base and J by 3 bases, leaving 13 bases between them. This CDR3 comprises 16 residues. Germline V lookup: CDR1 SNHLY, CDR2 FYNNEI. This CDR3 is CASSEERLSGYNEQFF. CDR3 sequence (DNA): TGTGCCAGCAGTGAAGAACGACTCAGCGGCTACAATGAGCAGTTCTTC.

The CDR3 is CASSLRGFSGNTIYF. Here the CDR3 DNA reads TGTGCCAGCAGCTTGCGGGGATTCTCTGGAAACACCATATATTTT. The chain is built from TRBV5-6 and TRBJ1-3, with no clear D. There are 15 residues in the CDR3. The V gene's germline CDR1 is SGHDT and CDR2 YYEEEE. Trimming removed 1 base from V and 0 bases from J, with 8 bases in between.

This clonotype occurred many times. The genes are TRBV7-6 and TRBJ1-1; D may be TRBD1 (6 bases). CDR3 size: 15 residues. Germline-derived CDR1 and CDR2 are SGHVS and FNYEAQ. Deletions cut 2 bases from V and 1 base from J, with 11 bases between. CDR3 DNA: TGTGCCAGCAGCTTAACAAGACAGGCGAACACTGAAGCTTTCTTT. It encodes CASSLTRQANTEAFF.

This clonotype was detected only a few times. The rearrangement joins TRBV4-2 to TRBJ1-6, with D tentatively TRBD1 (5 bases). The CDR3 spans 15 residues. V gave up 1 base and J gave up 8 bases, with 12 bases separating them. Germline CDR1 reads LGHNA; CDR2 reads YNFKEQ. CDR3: CASSQAGRVDSPLHF. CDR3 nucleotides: TGTGCCAGCAGCCAAGCGGGCAGGGTGGATTCACCCCTCCACTTT.

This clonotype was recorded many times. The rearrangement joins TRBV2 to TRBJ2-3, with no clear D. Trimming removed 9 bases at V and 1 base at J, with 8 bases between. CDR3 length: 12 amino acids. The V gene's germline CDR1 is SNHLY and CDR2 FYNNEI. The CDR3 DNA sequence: TGTGCCAGAAGCAGAGGCACAGATACGCAGTATTTT. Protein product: CARSRGTDTQYF.

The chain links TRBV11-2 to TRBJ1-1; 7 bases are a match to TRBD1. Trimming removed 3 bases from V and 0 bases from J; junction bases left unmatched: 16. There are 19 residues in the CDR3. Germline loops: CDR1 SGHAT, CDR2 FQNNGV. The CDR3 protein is CASSFFMITGQHMNTEAFF. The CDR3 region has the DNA TGTGCCAGCAGCTTTTTCATGATTACGGGACAGCACATGAACACTGAAGCTTTCTTT.

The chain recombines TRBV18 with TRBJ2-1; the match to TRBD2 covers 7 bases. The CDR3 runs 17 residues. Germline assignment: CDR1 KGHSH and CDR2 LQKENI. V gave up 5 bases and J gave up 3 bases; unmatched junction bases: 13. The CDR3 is CASSSGTGRGGYNEQFF. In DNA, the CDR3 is TGTGCCAGCTCATCGGGGACTGGGCGCGGGGGCTACAATGAGCAGTTCTTC.

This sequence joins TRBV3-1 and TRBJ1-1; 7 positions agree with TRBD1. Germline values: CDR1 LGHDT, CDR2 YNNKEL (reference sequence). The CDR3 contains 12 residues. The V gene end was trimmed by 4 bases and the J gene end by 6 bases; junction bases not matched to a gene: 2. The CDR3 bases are TGTGCCAGCAGCCCAACAGGGGCTGAAGCTTTCTTT. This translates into CASSPTGAEAFF.

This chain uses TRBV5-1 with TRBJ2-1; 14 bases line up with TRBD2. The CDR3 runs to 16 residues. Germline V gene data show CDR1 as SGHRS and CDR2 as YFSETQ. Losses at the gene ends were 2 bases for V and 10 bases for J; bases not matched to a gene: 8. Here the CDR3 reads CASSLVGLAGGSEQFF. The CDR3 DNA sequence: TGCGCCAGCAGCTTAGTAGGACTAGCGGGGGGATCGGAGCAGTTCTTC.

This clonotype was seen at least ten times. CDR3 DNA sequence: TGTGCCAGCAGCCTCGGACAGTATACCGGGGAGCTGTTTTTT. This codes for CASSLGQYTGELFF. The J gene is TRBJ2-2, the V gene TRBV12-3 or TRBV12-4; tentatively, D is TRBD1 (6 bases). The CDR3 has 14 residues. The germline V and J ends were trimmed by 6 bases and 5 bases, with 13 bases remaining between them.

The CDR3 nucleotides are TGTGCCAGCAGCAGCATCAGGGGGCCCCTGCAGACCCAGTACTTC. This sequence encodes CASSSIRGPLQTQYF. The chain employs TRBV5-6 and TRBJ2-5, with 8 bases identical to TRBD1. The CDR3 is 15 residues long. CDR1 is SGHDT and CDR2 is YYEEEE in the germline V gene. After removal of 4 bases from V and 6 bases from J, the junction contained 11 bases not matched to a gene.

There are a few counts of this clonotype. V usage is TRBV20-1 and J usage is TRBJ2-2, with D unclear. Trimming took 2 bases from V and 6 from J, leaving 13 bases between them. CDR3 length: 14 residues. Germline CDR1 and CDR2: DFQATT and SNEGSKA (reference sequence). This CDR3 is CSARPPTDPGELFF. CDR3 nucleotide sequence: TGCAGTGCTAGACCGCCAACCGACCCCGGGGAGCTGTTTTTT.

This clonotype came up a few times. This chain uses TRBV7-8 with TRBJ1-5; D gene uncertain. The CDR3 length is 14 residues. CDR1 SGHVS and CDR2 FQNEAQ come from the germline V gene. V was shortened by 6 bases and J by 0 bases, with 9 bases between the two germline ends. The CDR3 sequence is CASRETYSNQPQHF. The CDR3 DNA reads TGTGCCAGCAGGGAGACTTATAGCAATCAGCCCCAGCATTTT.

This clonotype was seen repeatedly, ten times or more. The CDR3 loop reads CSARDVSEQSNTGELFF. The CDR3 bases are TGCAGTGCTAGAGATGTTAGCGAGCAGTCGAACACCGGGGAGCTGTTTTTT. The rearrangement links TRBV20-1 to TRBJ2-2; D may be TRBD2 (5 bases). This CDR3 has 17 amino acids. CDR1 is DFQATT and CDR2 is SNEGSKA in the germline V gene (reference sequence). The germline V and J ends were trimmed by 0 bases and 0 bases, with 14 bases remaining between them.

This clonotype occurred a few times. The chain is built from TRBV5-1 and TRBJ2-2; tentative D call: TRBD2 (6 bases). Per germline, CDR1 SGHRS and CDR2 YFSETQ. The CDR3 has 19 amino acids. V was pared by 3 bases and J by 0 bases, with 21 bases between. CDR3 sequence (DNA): TGCGCCAGCAGCTCCCCGGGACTGAGGATTACCTCGAACACCGGGGAGCTGTTTTTT. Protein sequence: CASSSPGLRITSNTGELFF.

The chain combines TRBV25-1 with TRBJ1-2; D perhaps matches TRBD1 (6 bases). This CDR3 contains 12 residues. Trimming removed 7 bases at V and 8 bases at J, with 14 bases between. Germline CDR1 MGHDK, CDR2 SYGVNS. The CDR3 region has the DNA TGTGCCAGCAACGGGGGCGCGGGGGGCTACACCTTC. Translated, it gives CASNGGAGGYTF.

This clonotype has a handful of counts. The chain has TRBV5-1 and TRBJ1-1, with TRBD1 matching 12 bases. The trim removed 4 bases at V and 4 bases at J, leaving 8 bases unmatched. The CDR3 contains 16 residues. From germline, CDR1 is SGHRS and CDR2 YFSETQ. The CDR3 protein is CASSPGTGGGRTEAFF. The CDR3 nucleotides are TGCGCCAGCAGCCCCGGGACAGGGGGCGGTCGCACTGAAGCTTTCTTT.

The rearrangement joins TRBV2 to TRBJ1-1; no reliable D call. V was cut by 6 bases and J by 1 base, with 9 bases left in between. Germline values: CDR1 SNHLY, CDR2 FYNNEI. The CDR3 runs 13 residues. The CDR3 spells CASRVPENTEAFF. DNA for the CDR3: TGTGCCAGCAGGGTCCCTGAGAACACTGAAGCTTTCTTT.

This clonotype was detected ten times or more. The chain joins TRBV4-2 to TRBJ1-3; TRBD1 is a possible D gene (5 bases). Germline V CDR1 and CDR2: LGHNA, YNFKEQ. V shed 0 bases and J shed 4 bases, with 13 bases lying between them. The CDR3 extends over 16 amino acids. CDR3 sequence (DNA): TGTGCCAGCAGCCAAGATGGCGGCAGGGTAGGAAACACCATATATTTT. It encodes CASSQDGGRVGNTIYF.

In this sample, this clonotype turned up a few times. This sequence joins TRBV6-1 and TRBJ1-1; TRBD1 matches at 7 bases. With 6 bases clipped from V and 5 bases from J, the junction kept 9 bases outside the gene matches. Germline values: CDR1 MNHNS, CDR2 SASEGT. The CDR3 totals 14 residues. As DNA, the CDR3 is TGTGCCAGCAGCCGGGGGACAGCGGGAACTGAAGCTTTCTTT. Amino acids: CASSRGTAGTEAFF.

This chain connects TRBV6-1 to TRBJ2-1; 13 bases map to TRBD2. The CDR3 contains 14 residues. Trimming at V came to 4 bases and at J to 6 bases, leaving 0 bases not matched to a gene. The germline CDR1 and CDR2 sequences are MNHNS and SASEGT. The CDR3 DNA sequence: TGTGCCAGCAGTGGACTAGCGGGGGGCAATGAGCAGTTCTTC. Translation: CASSGLAGGNEQFF.